The 3 T cell receptor beta chains below all came from one sample that was sequenced in a study of graft-versus-host responses after intestinal transplantation (dated by TCRdb to the early 2020s). The library relied on the immunoSEQ multiplex PCR assay. What TCRdb holds here is the immuneACCESS table cut down to in-frame rearrangements. Part of the clones is not present; checked against another copy, under half of the missing clones reflect an unresolved V gene, and the others are unexplained. The table for this sample lists about 25,000 clones; about 93% of them were counted only once. Of the sample, under 0.95% is held by the ten largest clones. The sample in question was PBMCs, obtained nearly 31 days after intestinal transplant. All receptors come from a human patient who received an intestinal transplant, so some T cells may come from the graft donor.

The CDR3 loop is CASSLKGGMNTEAFF. CDR3 nucleotides: TGTGCCAGCAGCTTAAAGGGGGGGATGAACACTGAAGCTTTCTTT. The V call is TRBV7-8, the J call TRBJ1-1, with TRBD1 as a possible D gene (6 bases). The length of the CDR3 is 15 residues. Germline loops: CDR1 SGHVS, CDR2 FQNEAQ. V was pared by 2 bases and J by 0 bases, with 10 bases between.

CDR3 sequence reads: CASGPYEQYF. Here the CDR3 DNA reads TGTGCCAGCGGACCCTACGAGCAGTACTTC. The chain recombines TRBV6-1 with TRBJ2-7; unclear D gene. Trimming stripped 8 bases from V and 2 bases from J, with 4 bases between. The CDR3 is made up of 10 amino acids. Germline V lookup: CDR1 MNHNS, CDR2 SASEGT.

The rearrangement joins TRBV2 to TRBJ1-1; D gene uncertain. Germline V gene lookup returns CDR1 SNHLY and CDR2 FYNNEI. V lost 4 bases, J lost 0 bases, and 18 bases lay in between. CDR3 length: 17 residues. Here the CDR3 reads CASSVDPSAGMNTEAFF. Here the CDR3 DNA reads TGTGCCAGCAGTGTCGACCCTTCAGCAGGCATGAACACTGAAGCTTTCTTT.